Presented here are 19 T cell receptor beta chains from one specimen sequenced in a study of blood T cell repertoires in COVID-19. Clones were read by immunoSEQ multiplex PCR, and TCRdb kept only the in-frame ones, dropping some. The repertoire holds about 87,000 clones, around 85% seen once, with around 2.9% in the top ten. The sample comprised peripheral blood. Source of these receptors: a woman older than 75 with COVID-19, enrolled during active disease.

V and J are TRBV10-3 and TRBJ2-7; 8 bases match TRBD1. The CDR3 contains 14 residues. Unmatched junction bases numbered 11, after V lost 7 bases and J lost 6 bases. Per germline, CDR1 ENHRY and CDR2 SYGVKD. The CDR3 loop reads CAITVGQGASEQYF. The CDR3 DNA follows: TGTGCCATCACTGTGGGGCAGGGGGCATCCGAGCAGTACTTC.

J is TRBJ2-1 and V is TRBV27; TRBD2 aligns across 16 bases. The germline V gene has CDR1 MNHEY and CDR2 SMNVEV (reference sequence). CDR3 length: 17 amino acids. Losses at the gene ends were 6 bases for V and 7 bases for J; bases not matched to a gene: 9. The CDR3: CASRPPGLAGGRNEQFF. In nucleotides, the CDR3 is TGTGCCAGCAGGCCTCCGGGACTAGCGGGGGGGAGGAATGAGCAGTTCTTC.

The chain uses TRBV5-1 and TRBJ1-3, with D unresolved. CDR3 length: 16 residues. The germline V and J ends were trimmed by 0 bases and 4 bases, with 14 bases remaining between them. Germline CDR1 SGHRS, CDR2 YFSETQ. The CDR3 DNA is TGCGCCAGCAGCTTGGGGACGCCGGGGTCGGGAAACACCATATATTTT. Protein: CASSLGTPGSGNTIYF.

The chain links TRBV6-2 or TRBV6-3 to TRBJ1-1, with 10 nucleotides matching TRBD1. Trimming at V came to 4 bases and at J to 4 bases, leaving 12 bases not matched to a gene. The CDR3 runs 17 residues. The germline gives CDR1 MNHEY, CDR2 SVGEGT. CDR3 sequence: CASSFRTGGRSVTEAFF. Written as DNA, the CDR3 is TGTGCCAGCAGTTTCAGGACAGGGGGTAGGAGTGTCACTGAAGCTTTCTTT.

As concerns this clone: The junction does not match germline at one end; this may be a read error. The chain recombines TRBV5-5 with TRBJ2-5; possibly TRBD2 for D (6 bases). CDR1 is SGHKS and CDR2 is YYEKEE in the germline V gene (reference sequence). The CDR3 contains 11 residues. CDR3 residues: CASSFEGTEDF. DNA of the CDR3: TGTGCCAGCAGCTTTGAAGGGACTGAAGACTTC.

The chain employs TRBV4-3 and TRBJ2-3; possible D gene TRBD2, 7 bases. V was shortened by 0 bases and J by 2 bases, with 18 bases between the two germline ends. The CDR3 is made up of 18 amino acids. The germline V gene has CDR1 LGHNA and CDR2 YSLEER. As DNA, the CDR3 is TGCGCCAGCAGCCAAGAATCGGAGCGGGGACACTCCACAGATACGCAGTATTTT. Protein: CASSQESERGHSTDTQYF.

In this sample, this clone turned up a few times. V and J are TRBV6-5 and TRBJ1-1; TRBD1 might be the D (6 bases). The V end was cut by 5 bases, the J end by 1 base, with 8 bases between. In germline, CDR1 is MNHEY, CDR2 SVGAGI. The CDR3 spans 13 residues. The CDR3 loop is CASSLTGNTEAFF. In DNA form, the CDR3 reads TGTGCCAGCAGTCTGACAGGGAACACTGAAGCTTTCTTT.

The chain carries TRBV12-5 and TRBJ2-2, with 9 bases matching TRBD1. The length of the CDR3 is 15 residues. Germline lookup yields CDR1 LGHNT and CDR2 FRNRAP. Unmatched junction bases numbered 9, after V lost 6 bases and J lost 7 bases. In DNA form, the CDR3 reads TGTGCTAGTGGCTCGGGACAGGGATTCAGCGGGGAGCTGTTTTTT. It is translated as CASGSGQGFSGELFF.

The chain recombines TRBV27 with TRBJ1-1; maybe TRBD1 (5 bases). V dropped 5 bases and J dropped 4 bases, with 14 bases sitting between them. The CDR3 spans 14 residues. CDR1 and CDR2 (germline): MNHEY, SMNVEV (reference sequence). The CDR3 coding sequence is TGTGCCAGCAGTCAGGGCGCGGGATTCACTGAAGCTTTCTTT. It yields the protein CASSQGAGFTEAFF.

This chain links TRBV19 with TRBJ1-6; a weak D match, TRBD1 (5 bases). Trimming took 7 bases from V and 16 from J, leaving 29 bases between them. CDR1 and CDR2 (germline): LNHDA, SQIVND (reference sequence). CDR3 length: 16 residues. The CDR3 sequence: CASIGRVEDQFTPLHF. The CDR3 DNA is TGTGCCAGTATTGGCAGGGTCGAGGATCAATTCACCCCTCTCCACTTT.

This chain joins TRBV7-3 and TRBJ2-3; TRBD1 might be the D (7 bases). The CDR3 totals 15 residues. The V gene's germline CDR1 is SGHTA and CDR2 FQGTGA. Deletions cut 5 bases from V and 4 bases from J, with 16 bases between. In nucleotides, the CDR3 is TGTGCCAGCAGCCTGCGGAGGGGGCCCCCAGATACGCAGTATTTT. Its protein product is CASSLRRGPPDTQYF.

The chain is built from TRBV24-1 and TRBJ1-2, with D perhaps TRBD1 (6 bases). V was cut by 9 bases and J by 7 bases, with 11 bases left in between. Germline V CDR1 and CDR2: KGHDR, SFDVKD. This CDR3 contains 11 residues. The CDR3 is CATQTGSGYTF. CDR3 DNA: TGTGCCACCCAGACAGGCTCTGGCTACACCTTC.

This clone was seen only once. The CDR3 region is CASSERQTVYGYTF. The DNA of the CDR3 is TGTGCCAGCAGTGAGAGGCAGACCGTCTATGGCTACACCTTC. The chain combines TRBV2 with TRBJ1-2; D ambiguous. Germline CDR1 is SNHLY and CDR2 is FYNNEI. Trimming took 3 bases from V and 4 from J, leaving 12 bases between them. The CDR3 length is 14 residues.

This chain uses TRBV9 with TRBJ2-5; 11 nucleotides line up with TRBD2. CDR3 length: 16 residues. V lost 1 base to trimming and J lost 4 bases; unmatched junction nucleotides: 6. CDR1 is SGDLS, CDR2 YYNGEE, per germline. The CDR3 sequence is CASSVYSGGAGETQYF. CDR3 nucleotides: TGTGCCAGCAGCGTATATAGCGGGGGGGCCGGAGAGACCCAGTACTTC.

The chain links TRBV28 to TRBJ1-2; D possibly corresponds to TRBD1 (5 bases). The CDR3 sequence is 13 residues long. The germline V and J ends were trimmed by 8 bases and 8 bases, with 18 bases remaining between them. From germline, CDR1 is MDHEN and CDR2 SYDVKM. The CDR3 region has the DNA TGTGCCAGCTGCTTCGGGGGGATGTTGGGCTACACCTTC. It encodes CASCFGGMLGYTF.

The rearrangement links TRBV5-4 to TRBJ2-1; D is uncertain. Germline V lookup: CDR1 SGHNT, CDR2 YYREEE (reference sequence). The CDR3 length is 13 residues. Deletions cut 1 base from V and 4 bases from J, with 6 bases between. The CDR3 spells CASSLTVYNEQFF. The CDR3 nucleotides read TGTGCCAGCAGCTTGACAGTATACAATGAGCAGTTCTTC. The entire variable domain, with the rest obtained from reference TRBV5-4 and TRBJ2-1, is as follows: ETGVTQSPTHLIKTRGQQVTLRCSSQSGHNTVSWYQQALGQGPQFIFQYYREEENGRGNFPPRFSGLQFPNYSSELNVNALELDDSALYLCASSLTVYNEQFFGPGTRLTVL.

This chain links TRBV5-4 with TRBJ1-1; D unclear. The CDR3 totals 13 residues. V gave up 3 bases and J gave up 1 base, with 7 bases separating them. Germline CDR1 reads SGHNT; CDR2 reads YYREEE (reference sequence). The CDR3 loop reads CASSSPKNTEAFF. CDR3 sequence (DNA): TGTGCCAGCAGCTCCCCCAAGAACACTGAAGCTTTCTTT. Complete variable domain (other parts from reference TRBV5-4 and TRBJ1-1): ETGVTQSPTHLIKTRGQQVTLRCSSQSGHNTVSWYQQALGQGPQFIFQYYREEENGRGNFPPRFSGLQFPNYSSELNVNALELDDSALYLCASSSPKNTEAFFGQGTRLTVV.

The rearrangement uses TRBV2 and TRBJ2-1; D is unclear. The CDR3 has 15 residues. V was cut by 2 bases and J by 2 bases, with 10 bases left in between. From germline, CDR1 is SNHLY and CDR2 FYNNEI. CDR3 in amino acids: CASSEFGRTYNEQFF. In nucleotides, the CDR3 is TGTGCCAGCAGTGAATTCGGCAGGACCTACAATGAGCAGTTCTTC.

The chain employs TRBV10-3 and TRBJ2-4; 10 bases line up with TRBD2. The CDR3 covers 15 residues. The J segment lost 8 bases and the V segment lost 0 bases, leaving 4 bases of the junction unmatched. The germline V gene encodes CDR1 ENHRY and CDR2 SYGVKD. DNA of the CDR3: TGTGCCATCAGTGAGTCTTTAGCGGGAGGAGACATTCAGTACTTC. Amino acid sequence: CAISESLAGGDIQYF.